Listed below are T cell receptor beta chains from one sample, sequenced in a study of CD8 T cells in ankylosing spondylitis. One entry per CDR3 protein, called by TCRdb with MiXCR from the 5' RACE reads. The data hold some 220,000 distinct CDR3 sequences, with approximately 7.6% observed a single time. Sequenced: blood, either unsorted or a sorted T cell fraction (not recorded which). These receptors came from a female donor with ankylosing spondylitis or in good health (not recorded which). Both conserved end residues are part of each CDR3. A D gene is named only where the DNA matches it firmly. A row's size may be missing; if present it is once, few, many or a size class.

v_gene	len	abundance	d_gene	j_gene	CDR3aa	CDR3nt
TRBV23-1	16	.	TRBD2	TRBJ2-7	CASSQSAGGLSYEQYF	TGCGCCAGCAGTCAATCGGCGGGAGGTCTTTCCTACGAGCAGTACTTC
TRBV27	15	many	TRBD1	TRBJ1-5	CASSRQGRGNQPQHF	TGTGCCAGCAGTAGACAGGGGAGAGGCAATCAGCCCCAGCATTTT
TRBV7-8	13	many	TRBD2	TRBJ2-7	CASSGRGPYEQYF	TGTGCCAGCAGCGGGAGGGGCCCCTACGAGCAGTACTTC
TRBV7-2	13	few	.	TRBJ1-6	CASSLLYNSPLHF	TGTGCCAGCAGCTTATTGTATAATTCACCCCTCCACTTT
TRBV2	12	few	TRBD1	TRBJ1-2	CASLGTVYGYTF	TGTGCCAGCCTCGGGACAGTTTATGGCTACACCTTC
TRBV14	14	many	.	TRBJ1-6	CASSRSSYNSPLHF	TGTGCCAGCAGCCGGAGCTCCTATAATTCACCCCTCCACTTT
TRBV12-3/TRBV12-4	15	.	TRBD1	TRBJ1-5	CASRPGGQGNQPQHF	TGTGCCAGCAGGCCAGGGGGACAGGGCAATCAGCCCCAGCATTTT
TRBV20-1	14	many	TRBD1	TRBJ1-5	CSAREDRVDQPQHF	TGCAGTGCTAGGGAGGACAGGGTGGATCAGCCCCAGCATTTT
TRBV20-1	13	many	.	TRBJ1-1	CSATDTSNTEAFF	TGCAGTGCTACCGACACGTCCAACACTGAAGCTTTCTTT
TRBV12-3/TRBV12-4	13	many	.	TRBJ1-2	CASTPGPGDGYTF	TGTGCCAGCACCCCCGGGCCGGGCGACGGCTACACCTTC
TRBV7-2	15	.	.	TRBJ2-3	CASSKGLFSTDTQYF	TGTGCCAGCAGCAAGGGACTTTTTAGCACAGATACGCAGTATTTT
TRBV5-6	16	many	.	TRBJ2-7	CASSNRGLILSYEQYF	TGTGCCAGCAGCAACAGGGGACTCATACTCTCCTACGAGCAGTACTTC
TRBV20-1	17	many	TRBD2	TRBJ2-1	CSATGLAGWVPGDEQFF	TGCAGTGCTACCGGACTAGCGGGATGGGTCCCAGGGGATGAGCAGTTCTTC
TRBV4-1	18	many	.	TRBJ1-1	CASSQDEGGSLPNTEAFF	TGCGCCAGCAGCCAAGATGAGGGCGGGAGCCTCCCAAACACTGAAGCTTTCTTT
TRBV20-1	13	many	.	TRBJ2-7	CSAQTGTLPSQYF	TGCAGTGCTCAGACCGGGACCCTCCCAAGTCAGTACTTC
TRBV18	14	many	TRBD1	TRBJ2-5	CASSPDRVAGTQYF	TGTGCCAGCTCACCGGACAGGGTAGCTGGGACCCAGTACTTC
TRBV2	12	few	TRBD1	TRBJ2-4	CASSRDREVQNF	TGTGCCAGCAGTCGGGACAGGGAAGTTCAGAACTTC
TRBV5-1	17	many	.	TRBJ2-6	CASSFAGYSSGANVLTF	TGCGCCAGCAGCTTCGCAGGGTATTCCTCTGGGGCCAACGTCCTGACTTTC